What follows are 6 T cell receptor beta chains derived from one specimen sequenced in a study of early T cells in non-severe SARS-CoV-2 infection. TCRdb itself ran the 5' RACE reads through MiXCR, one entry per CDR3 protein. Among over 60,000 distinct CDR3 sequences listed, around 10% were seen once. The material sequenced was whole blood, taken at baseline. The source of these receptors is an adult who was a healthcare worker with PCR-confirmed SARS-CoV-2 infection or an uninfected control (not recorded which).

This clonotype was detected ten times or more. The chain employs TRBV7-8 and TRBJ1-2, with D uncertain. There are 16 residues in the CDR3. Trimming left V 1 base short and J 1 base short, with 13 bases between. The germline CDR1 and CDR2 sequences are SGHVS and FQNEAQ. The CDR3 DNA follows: TGTGCCAGCAGCTTAGTTGGCGGACTGCTTAACTATGGCTACACCTTC. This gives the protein CASSLVGGLLNYGYTF.

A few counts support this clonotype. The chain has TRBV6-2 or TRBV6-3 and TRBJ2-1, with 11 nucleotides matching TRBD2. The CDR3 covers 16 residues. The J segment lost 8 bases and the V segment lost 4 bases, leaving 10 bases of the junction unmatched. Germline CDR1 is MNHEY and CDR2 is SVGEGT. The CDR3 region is CASSSPPTSGVDEQFF. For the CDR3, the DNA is TGTGCCAGCAGTTCCCCCCCGACTAGCGGGGTTGATGAGCAGTTCTTC.

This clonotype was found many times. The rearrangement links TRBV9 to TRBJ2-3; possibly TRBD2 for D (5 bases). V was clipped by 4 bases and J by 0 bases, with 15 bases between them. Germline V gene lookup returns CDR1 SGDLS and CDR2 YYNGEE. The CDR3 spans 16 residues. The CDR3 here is CASSLNRGASTDTQYF. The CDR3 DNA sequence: TGTGCCAGCAGCCTAAACCGGGGAGCCAGCACAGATACGCAGTATTTT.

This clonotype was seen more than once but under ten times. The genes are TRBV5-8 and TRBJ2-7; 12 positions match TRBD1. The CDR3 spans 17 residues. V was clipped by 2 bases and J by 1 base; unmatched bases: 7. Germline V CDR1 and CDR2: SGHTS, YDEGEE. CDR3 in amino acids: CASSFRGTGGFSYEQYF. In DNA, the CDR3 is TGTGCCAGCAGCTTCCGTGGGACAGGGGGCTTTTCCTACGAGCAGTACTTC. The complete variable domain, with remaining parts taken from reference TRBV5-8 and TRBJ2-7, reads EAGVTQSPTHLIKTRGQQATLRCSPISGHTSVYWYQQALGLGLQFLLWYDEGEERNRGNFPPRFSGRQFPNYSSELNVNALELEDSALYLCASSFRGTGGFSYEQYFGPGTRLTVT.

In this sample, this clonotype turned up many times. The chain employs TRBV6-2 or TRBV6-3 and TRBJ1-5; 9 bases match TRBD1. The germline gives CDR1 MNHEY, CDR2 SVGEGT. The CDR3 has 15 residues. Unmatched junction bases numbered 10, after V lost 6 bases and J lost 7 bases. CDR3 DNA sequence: TGTGCCAGCAGATCGGGACAGGGCCCCCAACAGCCCCAGCATTTT. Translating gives CASRSGQGPQQPQHF.

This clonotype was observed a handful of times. The CDR3 coding sequence is TGTGCCAGCAGCCAATTCCGGGACAGAGATTATGGCTACACCTTC. This encodes CASSQFRDRDYGYTF. V usage is TRBV3-1 and J usage is TRBJ1-2; TRBD1 agrees at 7 bases. The CDR3 totals 15 residues. CDR1 and CDR2 (germline): LGHDT, YNNKEL (reference sequence). Germline trimming cut 2 bases from V and 5 bases from J; bases unmatched to any gene: 8. The whole variable domain, remainder taken from reference TRBV3-1 and TRBJ1-2, is DTAVSQTPKYLVTQMGNDKSIKCEQNLGHDTMYWYKQDSKKFLKIMFSYNNKELIINETVPNRFSPKSPDKAHLNLHINSLELGDSAVYFCASSQFRDRDYGYTFGSGTRLTVV.